Shown below are 23 T cell receptor beta chains from a single sample sequenced in a study of blood T cell repertoires in COVID-19. Measured with immunoSEQ multiplex PCR; TCRdb has only the in-frame clones, and not every one. The sample consists of about 160,000 clones, about 85% of them appearing once. The sequenced material came from peripheral blood. The receptors were gathered from an elderly man with COVID-19, enrolled during active disease.

The chain joins TRBV29-1 to TRBJ1-2, with D possibly TRBD1 on 5 matching bases. The CDR3 length is 13 residues. Trimming removed 4 bases at V and 0 bases at J, with 9 bases between. In germline, CDR1 is SQVTM, CDR2 ANQGSEA. Written as DNA, the CDR3 is TGCAGCGTTGGGCAGGGCGCTAACTATGGCTACACCTTC. Translating gives CSVGQGANYGYTF.

The chain recombines TRBV4-3 with TRBJ1-2; TRBD1 agrees at 8 bases. J gave up 6 bases and V 4 bases, and 7 bases lay outside the gene matches. From germline, CDR1 is LGHNA and CDR2 YSLEER. This CDR3 comprises 14 residues. CDR3 nucleotides: TGCGCCAGCAGCCCAAAGACAGGGGTAGATGGCTACACCTTC. This encodes CASSPKTGVDGYTF.

This chain links TRBV6-1 with TRBJ2-2, with 9 bases matching TRBD2. Germline loops: CDR1 MNHNS, CDR2 SASEGT. The CDR3 sequence is 17 residues long. With V trimmed by 0 bases and J by 3 bases, 5 bases remained unmatched. This CDR3 is CASSEAGAGGYTGELFF. As DNA, the CDR3 is TGTGCCAGCAGTGAAGCGGGAGCGGGGGGCTACACCGGGGAGCTGTTTTTT.

The V call is TRBV9, the J call TRBJ2-7, with 10 bases matching TRBD1. This CDR3 comprises 15 residues. Germline-derived CDR1 and CDR2 are SGDLS and YYNGEE. The V segment lost 4 bases and the J segment 6 bases; nucleotides outside the gene matches: 10. CDR3 nucleotides: TGTGCCAGCAGCCCAAACCCCGGGACAGGGGTCGAGCAGTACTTC. It translates to CASSPNPGTGVEQYF. The full variable domain, in which reference TRBV9 and TRBJ2-7 provide the parts outside the CDR3, is DSGVTQTPKHLITATGQRVTLRCSPRSGDLSVYWYQQSLDQGLQFLIQYYNGEERAKGNILERFSAQQFPDLHSELNLSSLELGDSALYFCASSPNPGTGVEQYFGPGTRLTVT.

This rearrangement joins TRBV10-2 to TRBJ2-7; TRBD1 is a possible D gene (5 bases). Germline V gene sequence: CDR1 WSHSY, CDR2 SAAADI. The CDR3 is made up of 14 amino acids. V was cut by 0 bases and J by 1 base, with 7 bases left in between. The CDR3 DNA follows: TGCGCCAGCAGTGAGTCAGGGGTGTCCTACGAGCAGTACTTC. Amino acid sequence: CASSESGVSYEQYF.

The V call is TRBV24-1, the J call TRBJ2-1, with D possibly TRBD1 on 5 matching bases. Germline values: CDR1 KGHDR, CDR2 SFDVKD. V shed 1 base and J shed 6 bases, with 18 bases lying between them. The CDR3 loop spans 17 amino acids. The CDR3 loop is CATSDFLAGNPANEQFF. In nucleotides, the CDR3 is TGTGCCACCAGTGATTTTTTGGCAGGGAATCCGGCCAATGAGCAGTTCTTC.

The rearrangement joins TRBV5-4 to TRBJ1-5; 7 bases line up with TRBD1. CDR3 length: 13 residues. Per germline, CDR1 SGHNT and CDR2 YYREEE (reference sequence). Losses at the gene ends were 4 bases for V and 9 bases for J; bases not matched to a gene: 7. The chain's CDR3 is CASSRDSQRPQHF. CDR3 sequence (DNA): TGTGCCAGCAGCCGGGACAGCCAAAGGCCCCAGCATTTT.

The V gene is TRBV6-1, the J gene TRBJ1-3, with no clear D. Germline V gives CDR1 MNHNS, CDR2 SASEGT. Deletions cut 3 bases from V and 0 bases from J, with 6 bases between. The length of the CDR3 is 14 residues. The CDR3 DNA sequence: TGTGCCAGCAGTGATACTATCTCTGGAAACACCATATATTTT. The encoded protein is CASSDTISGNTIYF.

The rearrangement links TRBV11-2 to TRBJ1-3; weak D call: TRBD1 (6 bases). Per germline, CDR1 SGHAT and CDR2 FQNNGV. V dropped 3 bases and J dropped 2 bases, with 11 bases sitting between them. This CDR3 contains 15 residues. CDR3 bases: TGTGCCAGCAGCTTCGCCGGACAGACTGGAAACACCATATATTTT. It translates to CASSFAGQTGNTIYF.

The V call is TRBV7-9, the J call TRBJ1-2, with 9 bases lining up with TRBD1. CDR3 size: 17 residues. V was clipped by 4 bases and J by 8 bases; unmatched bases: 17. Germline V gene data show CDR1 as SEHNR and CDR2 as FQNEAQ (reference sequence). CDR3 nucleotide sequence: TGTGCCAGCAGCTCCCACGCACAGCCGGGACAGGGAAGAGGCTACACCTTC. The encoded protein is CASSSHAQPGQGRGYTF.

The chain has TRBV27 and TRBJ1-3; the D is unclear. The CDR3 sequence is 14 residues long. The V gene's germline CDR1 is MNHEY and CDR2 SMNVEV (reference sequence). V lost 3 bases and J lost 3, with 9 bases in between. This CDR3 is CASSFGGVGNTIYF. The CDR3 DNA is TGTGCCAGCAGTTTTGGAGGAGTTGGAAACACCATATATTTT.

The V and J genes are TRBV10-3 and TRBJ2-2; D perhaps matches TRBD1 (6 bases). Germline loops: CDR1 ENHRY, CDR2 SYGVKD. The CDR3 sequence is 20 residues long. Deletions cut 3 bases from V and 1 base from J, with 24 bases between. The CDR3 region has the DNA TGTGCCATCAGTGACCCTACGCCAGGGGCTAAGGGGAGGAACACCGGGGAGCTGTTTTTT. It yields the protein CAISDPTPGAKGRNTGELFF.

V gene TRBV6-6 combines with J gene TRBJ2-7; TRBD1 is a possible D gene (6 bases). The germline V gene encodes CDR1 MNHNY and CDR2 SVGAGI (reference sequence). This CDR3 is built from 14 residues. V lost 2 bases and J lost 4, with 12 bases in between. In DNA form, the CDR3 reads TGTGCCAGCAGTTACGCCCTACAGGGTTACGAGCAGTACTTC. Translated, it gives CASSYALQGYEQYF.

This clone has just a few counts. The DNA of the CDR3 is TGTGCCACTGGGGGCGGATGGGAAGAGACCCAGTACTTC. Translated: CATGGGWEETQYF. The J gene is TRBJ2-5, the V gene TRBV28; tentative D call: TRBD1 (6 bases). Looked up from germline, CDR1 is MDHEN and CDR2 is SYDVKM. The CDR3 length is 13 residues. V was cut by 10 bases and J by 3 bases, with 15 bases left in between.

This chain connects TRBV7-8 to TRBJ2-1, with 7 positions matching TRBD2. CDR1 and CDR2 (germline): SGHVS, FQNEAQ. The CDR3 length is 16 residues. Trimming at V came to 3 bases and at J to 4 bases, leaving 9 bases not matched to a gene. CDR3 loop: CASSFRAGVPYNEQFF. The CDR3 nucleotides are TGTGCCAGCAGCTTTCGGGCGGGGGTCCCTTACAATGAGCAGTTCTTC.

A few counts support this clone. This chain connects TRBV3-1 (or the pseudogene TRBV3-2) to TRBJ1-1, with D possibly being TRBD1 (6 bases). V lost 4 bases and J 1 base, leaving 10 bases between the germline ends. This CDR3 has 14 amino acids. Germline V gene data show CDR1 as LGHDT and CDR2 as YNNKEL (reference sequence). CDR3 bases: TGTGCCAGCAGCCTCGGGACAACGAACACTGAAGCTTTCTTT. It translates to CASSLGTTNTEAFF.

This rearrangement joins TRBV11-3 to TRBJ2-1; 7 nucleotides align to TRBD1. CDR3 length: 14 residues. Germline loops: CDR1 SGHNT, CDR2 YENEEA. Germline trimming cut 7 bases from V and 6 bases from J; bases unmatched to any gene: 9. The CDR3 DNA follows: TGTGCCAGCACCTCACCCGGGACAGTCAATGAGCAGTTCTTC. Translating it yields CASTSPGTVNEQFF.

The genes are TRBV28 and TRBJ1-5; D remains ambiguous. This CDR3 has 13 amino acids. Germline values: CDR1 MDHEN, CDR2 SYDVKM. V was pared by 7 bases and J by 0 bases, with 7 bases between. CDR3 bases: TGTGCCAGCAACAGTAATAGCAATCAGCCCCAGCATTTT. This gives the protein CASNSNSNQPQHF.

This chain connects TRBV2 to TRBJ2-7; 7 bases align to TRBD1. The ends lost 4 bases at V and 4 bases at J; junction bases unmatched: 4. The CDR3 extends over 13 amino acids. Germline V CDR1 and CDR2: SNHLY, FYNNEI. The CDR3 sequence is CASSGQGIYEQYF. CDR3 DNA: TGTGCCAGCAGTGGACAGGGCATTTACGAGCAGTACTTC.

The V call is TRBV27, the J call TRBJ1-5; D call uncertain. The CDR3 consists of 14 residues. Trimming took 2 bases from V and 3 from J, leaving 8 bases between them. CDR1 is MNHEY, CDR2 SMNVEV, per germline (reference sequence). CDR3 in DNA: TGTGCCAGCAGTTTAGCGGGGTACAATCAGCCCCAGCATTTT. As protein: CASSLAGYNQPQHF.

This clone was counted a few times. The genes are TRBV3-1 (or the pseudogene TRBV3-2) and TRBJ2-3; 8 bases line up with TRBD2. V was clipped by 5 bases and J by 3 bases; unmatched bases: 7. Germline CDR1 reads LGHDT; CDR2 reads YNNKEL (reference sequence). The CDR3 is 15 residues long. Written as DNA, the CDR3 is TGTGCCAGCAGCTCCCCGGGGGGGCCGACAGATACGCAGTATTTT. It translates to CASSSPGGPTDTQYF.

This chain joins TRBV10-3 and TRBJ2-7; tentatively, D is TRBD1 (6 bases). CDR3 size: 13 residues. From germline, CDR1 is ENHRY and CDR2 SYGVKD. Deletions cut 11 bases from V and 2 bases from J, with 16 bases between. Here the CDR3 DNA reads TGTGCCTCGCGAAGGGGGACCCCCTACGAGCAGTACTTC. It translates to CASRRGTPYEQYF.

This clone was recorded only once. The chain links TRBV3-1 (or the pseudogene TRBV3-2) to TRBJ1-4, with unresolved D. Trimming shortened V by 1 base and J by 8 bases, and 2 bases separated the two germline ends. CDR1 is LGHDT, CDR2 YNNKEL, per germline (reference sequence). CDR3 size: 11 residues. The CDR3 DNA reads TGTGCCAGCAGCCAAGCGGAAAAACTGTTTTTT. It codes for CASSQAEKLFF.